The 28 T cell receptor beta chains given below trace back to one sample, sequenced in a study of T cells in Graves' hyperthyroidism and ophthalmopathy (dated by TCRdb to 2018 to 2020). Library preparation was by multiplex PCR. Sequencing was performed on an Illumina HiSeq 2000. Amplification of TCR beta CDR3 regions was carried out from RNA transcripts. For the first round of RT-PCR on the TCR CDR3, the HTBI primer set was used together with the Qiagen OneStep RT-PCR kit. TCRdb handled the public reads itself, with Q25 trimming in fastp and clone calling in MiXCR, and kept productive beta chains. A single entry per CDR3 protein holds the most common genes and DNA from its merged rows. The sample profile shows 45,000 to 50,000 distinct CDR3 sequences; about 52% of them were found once. The ten largest clonotypes hold 32% of the sample. Sequenced material: peripheral blood or thyroid tissue (not recorded which). These receptors came from a woman aged 45-60 years with Graves' hyperthyroidism.

There are many counts of this clonotype. The chain has TRBV7-3 and TRBJ2-2, with D perhaps TRBD1 (5 bases). Trimming took 5 bases from V and 6 from J, leaving 28 bases between them. The CDR3 is made up of 19 amino acids. The germline V gene encodes CDR1 SGHTA and CDR2 FQGTGA. CDR3: CASSRLGREIELGAGELFF. The DNA of the CDR3 is TGTGCCAGCAGCCGATTGGGCAGGGAAATCGAATTAGGTGCCGGGGAGCTGTTTTTT.

The chain is built from TRBV20-1 and TRBJ1-5; the D gene is possibly TRBD1 (5 bases). Germline-derived CDR1 and CDR2 are DFQATT and SNEGSKA (reference sequence). Trimming stripped 0 bases from V and 7 bases from J, with 16 bases between. The CDR3 contains 15 residues. The CDR3 reads CSARDRGTGGQPQHF. DNA for the CDR3: TGCAGTGCTAGAGATCGTGGGACGGGCGGGCAGCCCCAGCATTTT.

Many counts were recorded for this clonotype. The chain joins TRBV20-1 to TRBJ2-5; 10 bases are a match to TRBD2. The germline CDR1 and CDR2 sequences are DFQATT and SNEGSKA (reference sequence). The length of the CDR3 is 15 residues. J lost 4 bases, V lost 6 bases, and 11 bases had no gene match. The CDR3 DNA follows: TGCAGTGCCAATCCTAGCGGGAGAAGAAGAGAGACCCAGTACTTC. As protein: CSANPSGRRRETQYF.

The V and J genes are TRBV11-2 and TRBJ1-2; D is unclear. Germline V gene lookup returns CDR1 SGHAT and CDR2 FQNNGV. The CDR3 is 12 amino acids. V lost 1 base to trimming and J lost 10 bases, with 10 bases between them. The CDR3 region has the DNA TGTGCCAGCAGCTTAGTTGGCGGCTACTACACCTTC. Translated: CASSLVGGYYTF.

Many counts were recorded for this clonotype. V and J are TRBV7-3 and TRBJ1-6; D unclear. V was pared by 5 bases and J by 7 bases, with 12 bases between. CDR3 length equals 14 residues. Germline CDR1 SGHTA, CDR2 FQGTGA. This CDR3 reads CASSRDPRNSPLHF. For the CDR3, the DNA is TGTGCCAGCAGCCGCGACCCACGGAATTCACCCCTCCACTTT. Combining the CDR3 with reference TRBV7-3 and TRBJ1-6 gives the whole variable domain GAGVSQTPSNKVTEKGKYVELRCDPISGHTALYWYRQSLGQGPEFLIYFQGTGAADDSGLPNDRFFAVRPEGSVSTLKIQRTERGDSAVYLCASSRDPRNSPLHFGNGTRLTVT.

This clonotype was counted at least ten times. DNA for the CDR3: TGCAGCGTTGGGGAGAACACTGAAGCTTTCTTT. Translating gives CSVGENTEAFF. V usage is TRBV29-1 and J usage is TRBJ1-1; no firm D call. This CDR3 has 11 residues. Germline assignment: CDR1 SQVTM and CDR2 ANQGSEA. V shed 4 bases and J shed 1 base, with 4 bases lying between them.

This clonotype was picked up many times. The chain is built from TRBV10-3 and TRBJ1-2, with D tentatively TRBD1 (5 bases). V was trimmed by 4 bases and J by 2 bases, leaving 20 bases between them. CDR3 size: 17 residues. Germline lookup yields CDR1 ENHRY and CDR2 SYGVKD. The CDR3 reads CAISGYQEGRMNYGYTF. Written as DNA, the CDR3 is TGTGCCATCAGTGGTTATCAGGAGGGGCGGATGAACTATGGCTACACCTTC.

This chain links TRBV29-1 with TRBJ2-7, with D perhaps given as TRBD1 or TRBD2 (5 bases each). V shed 4 bases and J shed 1 base, with 17 bases lying between them. The CDR3 is 15 amino acids. Germline V gives CDR1 SQVTM, CDR2 ANQGSEA. The chain's CDR3 is CSVVGARVRSYEQYF. CDR3 in DNA: TGCAGCGTTGTTGGGGCGAGGGTACGATCCTACGAGCAGTACTTC.

In its sample, this clonotype ranks as medium-sized. This rearrangement joins TRBV7-6 to TRBJ2-5; 7 nucleotides line up with TRBD2. CDR1 and CDR2 from the germline V gene are SGHVS and FNYEAQ. V shed 5 bases, J shed 1 base, and the junction held 4 bases outside the gene matches. The CDR3 is 14 amino acids. The CDR3 nucleotides are TGTGCCAGCAGCAGAGGACTAGTCCAAGAGACCCAGTACTTC. This translates into CASSRGLVQETQYF.

As to this clonotype: At one of its ends the junction is not consistent with the germline gene, which may arise from a read error. The V call is TRBV4-1, the J call TRBJ2-2, with D perhaps assigned TRBD1 or TRBD2 (7 bases each). The CDR3 runs to 16 residues. Germline V gene lookup returns CDR1 MGHRA and CDR2 YSYEKL. The CDR3 loop is CASSAYRGGDSGELSF. Here the CDR3 DNA reads TGCGCCAGCAGCGCATACAGGGGAGGGGACTCCGGGGAGCTGTCTTTT.

This chain connects TRBV10-3 to TRBJ1-2, with TRBD1 identical over 7 bases. Looked up from germline, CDR1 is ENHRY and CDR2 is SYGVKD. The V and J ends lost 6 bases and 2 bases, in that order; junction bases with no gene match: 12. CDR3 length equals 16 residues. This chain's CDR3 is CAIRAAGGRENYGYTF. CDR3 nucleotides: TGTGCCATCAGGGCCGCAGGGGGGCGAGAGAACTATGGCTACACCTTC.

This clonotype was picked up one time. The junction and the germline gene differ at one end; a read error may be behind it. This chain links TRBV2 with TRBJ2-2; D is undetermined. This CDR3 is built from 10 residues. Germline V gene lookup returns CDR1 SNHLY and CDR2 FYNNEI. For the CDR3, the DNA is TGTGCCACTAACATCGGGGAGCTGTTTTTT. This gives the protein CATNIGELFF.

This clonotype appeared a few times. This chain links TRBV29-1 with TRBJ1-2, with D unresolved. The V and J ends lost 8 bases and 3 bases respectively, with 10 bases between them. CDR1 and CDR2 from the germline V gene are SQVTM and ANQGSEA. This CDR3 comprises 11 residues. The CDR3 sequence is CSQDRDYGYTF. The CDR3, as DNA: TGCAGCCAAGATAGGGACTATGGCTACACCTTC.

Worth noting for this clonotype: The missing conserved phenylalanine or tryptophan at the end of this CDR3 makes a read error likely. Because the CDR3's place on the DNA is in doubt, the DNA is left out and the CDR3 is given as listed by TCRdb. This chain's CDR3 is CASSEALRGEGYTFGS. This chain connects TRBV2 to TRBJ2-5; the DNA was not used to check the table's D call, TRBD2. CDR1 is SNHLY, CDR2 FYNNEI, per germline. The CDR3 sequence runs 16 residues, both termini included.

The chain recombines TRBV20-1 with TRBJ2-3, with 9 bases lining up with TRBD1. The CDR3 is 14 amino acids. Germline CDR1 is DFQATT and CDR2 is SNEGSKA (reference sequence). V gave up 5 bases and J gave up 4 bases; unmatched junction bases: 7. In DNA form, the CDR3 reads TGCAGTGCTGCTACAGGGGGCTTCTCAGATACGCAGTATTTT. Amino acid sequence: CSAATGGFSDTQYF.

This clonotype has only one observation. Germline is not matched at one junction end, which may reflect a read error. The rearrangement uses TRBV11-2 and TRBJ2-6; 8 bases agree with TRBD1. The germline gives CDR1 SGHAT, CDR2 FQNNGV. This CDR3 spans 13 amino acids. CDR3 in DNA: TGTGCCAGCAGCTTAGTACCAGGGGGCACTGAAGCTTTC. The encoded protein is CASSLVPGGTEAF. The entire variable domain, with the rest obtained from reference TRBV11-2 and TRBJ2-6, is as follows: EAGVAQSPRYKIIEKRQSVAFWCNPISGHATLYWYQQILGQGPKLLIQFQNNGVVDDSQLPKDRFSAERLKGVDSTLKIQPAKLEDSAVYLCASSLVPGGTEAFGAGSRLTVL.

The V and J genes are TRBV5-5 and TRBJ1-1, with 9 positions matching TRBD1. Germline V gene sequence: CDR1 SGHKS, CDR2 YYEKEE (reference sequence). This CDR3 is built from 16 residues. The V gene end was trimmed by 0 bases and the J gene end by 5 bases; junction bases not matched to a gene: 8. DNA for the CDR3: TGTGCCAGCAGCTTGGCCGGGACAGGGCTAGGGACTGAAGCTTTCTTT. It encodes CASSLAGTGLGTEAFF.

This clonotype has ten or more counts. The gene calls are TRBV7-3 and TRBJ2-2, with TRBD1 matching over 8 bases. The germline CDR1 and CDR2 sequences are SGHTA and FQGTGA. The CDR3 contains 14 residues. The ends lost 6 bases at V and 2 bases at J; junction bases unmatched: 2. CDR3 DNA sequence: TGTGCCAGCAGGACAGGGGCAAACACCGGGGAGCTGTTTTTT. Translating it yields CASRTGANTGELFF.

V gene TRBV4-3 combines with J gene TRBJ1-5; 7 nucleotides match TRBD1. Germline CDR1 LGHNA, CDR2 YSLEER. CDR3 length: 14 amino acids. Trimming at V came to 5 bases and at J to 9 bases, leaving 10 bases not matched to a gene. The DNA for the CDR3 is TGCGCCAGCAGCACAGGGACAGCCACACGGCCCCAGCATTTT. Its translation is CASSTGTATRPQHF.

Worth noting for this clonotype: Its ends do not fully match the called genes, so a read error is possible. The DNA for the CDR3 is TGTGCCAGCAGCCAAGGACAGGGCACTGAAGCTTCCTTT. Translating it yields CASSQGQGTEASF. The chain couples TRBV7-3 to TRBJ1-1, with 8 bases matching TRBD1. The germline V gene has CDR1 SGHTA and CDR2 FQGTGA. The length of the CDR3 is 13 residues.

This clonotype was seen just once. The rearrangement joins TRBV7-9 to TRBJ2-5; 10 bases are shared with TRBD2. From germline, CDR1 is SEHNR and CDR2 FQNEAQ (reference sequence). J gave up 7 bases and V 3 bases, and 5 bases lay outside the gene matches. The CDR3 covers 14 residues. The chain's CDR3 is CASSFWTSGVTQYF. The CDR3 DNA sequence: TGTGCCAGCAGCTTTTGGACTAGCGGTGTGACCCAGTACTTC.

The chain uses TRBV20-1 and TRBJ1-4, with D perhaps TRBD1 (5 bases). V lost 3 bases and J 7 bases, leaving 12 bases between the germline ends. The CDR3 contains 13 residues. The germline V gene encodes CDR1 DFQATT and CDR2 SNEGSKA (reference sequence). The CDR3 region has the DNA TGCAGTGCTAGCGGTAGGGGAGGTGAAAAACTGTTTTTT. This codes for CSASGRGGEKLFF.

As for this clonotype: This may arise from a read error, as a much more abundant clone is one base away. The V call is TRBV11-1, the J call TRBJ1-1; no clear D gene. The CDR3 covers 13 residues. CDR1 and CDR2 from the germline V gene are SGHAT and FQDESV (reference sequence). The CDR3 region is CAGSHAQSTEAFF. The CDR3 bases are TGTGCCGGCAGCCACGCCCAGAGCACTGAAGCTTTCTTT.

As regards this clonotype: Its ends do not fully match the called genes, so a read error is possible. The chain joins TRBV7-3 to TRBJ1-1; D possibly corresponds to TRBD1 (5 bases). This CDR3 spans 13 amino acids. Germline-derived CDR1 and CDR2 are SGHTA and FQGTGA. The CDR3 protein is CASSLRGGTGAFF. CDR3 DNA: TGTGCCAGCAGCCTCCGGGGGGGGACTGGAGCTTTCTTT.

This chain links TRBV4-1 with TRBJ1-2; 8 bases are shared with TRBD1. The V segment lost 3 bases and the J segment 13 bases; nucleotides outside the gene matches: 4. The CDR3 runs 11 residues. Germline CDR1 reads MGHRA; CDR2 reads YSYEKL. The CDR3 spells CASSHQGAFTF. CDR3 sequence (DNA): TGCGCCAGCAGCCACCAGGGGGCGTTCACCTTC.

Remarks on this clonotype: Possible read error: a much larger clone is one base away. The rearrangement links TRBV28 to TRBJ1-5; the match to TRBD1 covers 7 bases. The CDR3 runs 15 residues. J gave up 5 bases and V 5 bases, and 9 bases lay outside the gene matches. Germline V CDR1 and CDR2: MDHEN, SYDVKM. In nucleotides, the CDR3 is TGTGCCAGCAGTGTAACCGGGACAGTAGATCAGCCCCAGCATTTT. Translated: CASSVTGTVDQPQHF.

The chain links TRBV9 to TRBJ2-3; possible D gene TRBD2, 6 bases. The V and J ends lost 0 bases and 0 bases respectively, with 8 bases between them. This CDR3 region has 15 residues. CDR1 and CDR2 from the germline V gene are SGDLS and YYNGEE. Here the CDR3 DNA reads TGTGCCAGCAGCGTAGAGGCGGGAAGCACAGATACGCAGTATTTT. Translation: CASSVEAGSTDTQYF.

This chain links TRBV10-3 with TRBJ2-6, with 10 nucleotides matching TRBD2. CDR1 ENHRY and CDR2 SYGVKD come from the germline V gene. The trim removed 5 bases at V and 5 bases at J, leaving 0 bases unmatched. The CDR3 consists of 14 residues. CDR3 sequence reads: CAISTSGRANVLTF. The DNA of the CDR3 is TGTGCCATCAGTACTAGCGGGAGGGCCAACGTCCTGACTTTC.